The present TCR beta chain was sequenced within a study of blood T cell repertoires in COVID-19. Whole-study context: Material from acute and convalescent COVID-19 was sourced from the United States, Italy and Spain. From T cells, B-cell-depleted T cells, or PBMCs came the material, which was cDNA or gDNA.

Original methodology: Amplification of reference gene primers provided the estimated nucleated cell counts. Data came from immunoSEQ multiplex PCR; TCRdb stores just in-frame clones and leaves some out. The V and J calls and clone size are taken from that table; D and trimming were inferred from the DNA. The repertoire includes about 160,000 clones, more than 65% of them detected once, and over 9.5% sits in the top ten. CDR1 and CDR2 from the germline V gene are SGHRS and YFSETQ. The CDR3 sequence is 15 residues long. V was clipped by 1 base and J by 9 bases, with 18 bases between them. The rearrangement joins TRBV5-1 to TRBJ2-3; D gene uncertain. This clonotype was sampled from a woman of 80 years or more with active or convalescent COVID-19. Sequenced input: peripheral blood. Here the CDR3 DNA reads TGCGCCAGCAGCTTGTCGGATAACACAGATACGACGCAGTATTTT. This translates into CASSLSDNTDTTQYF.